The rows below give T cell receptor beta chains drawn from one sample of a study of Graves' ophthalmopathy and Graves' hyperthyroidism. A single record per CDR3 protein comes from TCRdb applying MiXCR to the multiplex PCR reads. The table records around 1,000,000 distinct CDR3 sequences, about 36% of them present only once. The sequencing input was peripheral blood or thyroid tissue (not recorded which). The receptor set was obtained from an adult man with Graves' hyperthyroidism. Both conserved end residues are trimmed from each CDR3.

J gene	V gene	CDR3 length	CDR3 protein
TRBJ2-7	TRBV4-1	13	ASSQKQGSKYEQY
TRBJ1-2	TRBV9	11	ASTPQPGYGYT
TRBJ2-2	TRBV20-1	13	SAGWKTGNTGELF
TRBJ2-5	TRBV29-1	10	SSFGRRETQY
TRBJ2-5	TRBV10-2	9	AGSEPETQY
TRBJ2-7	TRBV3-1	11	ASSQLGAYEQY
TRBJ1-2	TRBV12-3/TRBV12-4	13	ASSFGDFPIYGYT
TRBJ1-2	TRBV20-1	11	SAKKGANYGYT
TRBJ1-4	TRBV6-5	12	ASSSGTAYEKLF
TRBJ1-1	TRBV2	12	ASSAQGMNAEAF
TRBJ1-4	TRBV7-2	14	ASSFPPGGTNEKLF
TRBJ1-4	TRBV12-3/TRBV12-4	13	ASSQVGGLNEKLF
TRBJ2-7	TRBV20-1	11	SASLPGGYEQY
TRBJ2-7	TRBV7-3	14	ASSYQRAGRSDEQY
TRBJ2-7	TRBV15	13	ATSRDPGSSYEQY
TRBJ2-5	TRBV6-2/TRBV6-3	14	ASSLGRRPFQETQY
TRBJ1-2	TRBV12-3/TRBV12-4	13	ASGHTGDFLYGYT
TRBJ1-6	TRBV7-2	12	ASSHQGANSPLH
TRBJ2-7	TRBV7-3	11	ASSPTGQREQY
TRBJ2-6	TRBV7-9	17	ASSLGGLAGYSGANVLT
TRBJ2-5	TRBV6-5	12	ASSPRSRRETQY
TRBJ2-5	TRBV20-1	12	SANDRGTMETQY
TRBJ2-5	TRBV29-1	12	SVEDTGKQETQD
TRBJ2-6	TRBV19	13	ASSMGNSGANVLT
TRBJ1-2	TRBV15	13	ATSSAEGINYGYT
TRBJ2-7	TRBV20-1	10	SARQVGYEQY
TRBJ2-6	TRBV6-2/TRBV6-3	12	ASSTPGGANVLT
TRBJ2-3	TRBV25-1	16	ASSLEYGRVTSTDTQY